This T cell receptor beta chain was observed in a study of graft-versus-host responses after intestinal transplantation. Findings of the study overall: Allografts of one patient group, those with graft-donor T cell macrochimerism, had high graft-versus-host to host-versus-graft clonal ratios.

Germline lookup yields CDR1 SGHAT and CDR2 FQDESV (reference sequence). This CDR3 spans 14 amino acids. J gave up 9 bases and V 0 bases, and 7 bases lay outside the gene matches. Measured with immunoSEQ multiplex PCR; TCRdb has only the in-frame clones, and not every one. The table has roughly 20,000 clones, approximately 40% seen once. This clone has more than one count but fewer than ten. Each mixed lymphocyte reaction held 200,000 CFSE-labeled responders and 200,000 irradiated violet-dye-labeled stimulators. The sequencing used alloreactive CD8+ T cells from a mixed lymphocyte reaction culture, collected before transplantation. Subset denoted: CFSE-low proliferating T cells sorted from roughly six-day pre-transplant mixed lymphocyte reaction (GvH or HvG direction). The sequence was collected from a human patient who was an organ donor for intestinal transplantation. The chain couples TRBV11-1 to TRBJ2-7; TRBD1 matches at 8 bases. The CDR3 DNA reads TGTGCCAGCAGCTTAGCGCCGACAGGGGTACGGCAGTACTTC. This translates into CASSLAPTGVRQYF.